One and the same sample provided the 27 T cell receptor beta chains below, sequenced in a study of T cells in narcolepsy. Clones were sequenced by immunoSEQ multiplex PCR, and TCRdb holds only the in-frame ones, with some missing. The data contain fewer than 35,000 clones, roughly four fifths of them singletons. Material for sequencing was CD45RA- memory CD4+ T cells from PBMCs. The origin of the receptors is a human donor with narcolepsy.

The chain carries TRBV7-6 and TRBJ2-3; 8 bases align to TRBD1. Looked up from germline, CDR1 is SGHVS and CDR2 is FNYEAQ. The V segment lost 4 bases and the J segment 3 bases; nucleotides outside the gene matches: 9. CDR3 length: 16 amino acids. CDR3 DNA: TGTGCCAGCAGCTCGTCGACAGGGGTAGGAACAGATACGCAGTATTTT. Translated: CASSSSTGVGTDTQYF.

The chain employs TRBV5-4 and TRBJ1-1; TRBD1 matches at 9 bases. Germline CDR1 reads SGHNT; CDR2 reads YYREEE (reference sequence). This CDR3 is built from 15 residues. Trimming took 0 bases from V and 5 from J; bases not matched to a gene: 5. The CDR3 DNA reads TGTGCCAGCAGCTTGGACAGGGGGCAGAGGACTGAAGCTTTCTTT. It is translated as CASSLDRGQRTEAFF. Full variable domain (remainder filled in from reference TRBV5-4 and TRBJ1-1): ETGVTQSPTHLIKTRGQQVTLRCSSQSGHNTVSWYQQALGQGPQFIFQYYREEENGRGNFPPRFSGLQFPNYSSELNVNALELDDSALYLCASSLDRGQRTEAFFGQGTRLTVV.

The chain couples TRBV30 to TRBJ1-3, with TRBD1 matching 8 bases. Germline V gene data show CDR1 as GTSNPN and CDR2 as SVGIG (reference sequence). Trimming cost V 4 bases and J 3 bases; bases outside gene matches: 8. The CDR3 runs 15 residues. In nucleotides, the CDR3 is TGTGCCTGGATCTGGGACAGGCGGGTTGGAAACACCATATATTTT. As protein: CAWIWDRRVGNTIYF. The full variable domain, rest sourced from reference TRBV30 and TRBJ1-3, is SQTIHQWPATLVQPVGSPLSLECTVEGTSNPNLYWYRQAAGRGLQLLFYSVGIGQISSEVPQNLSASRPQDRQFILSSKKLLLSDSGFYLCAWIWDRRVGNTIYFGEGSWLTVV.

In regard to this clone: A junction boundary mismatches the germline segment, possibly from a read error. The rearrangement uses TRBV5-3 and TRBJ1-6, with TRBD1 matching 7 bases. TRBV5-3 is sorted into the ORF group, with uncertain function. CDR3 length: 15 amino acids. CDR3 sequence reads: CASSFNGQVNSPLHF. The CDR3 coding sequence is TGTGCCAGCAGCTTTAACGGACAGGTCAATTCACCCCTCCACTTT.

The chain joins TRBV29-1 to TRBJ2-7, with D possibly TRBD1 on 6 matching bases. Trimming took 1 base from V and 5 from J, leaving 9 bases between them. This CDR3 spans 12 amino acids. In germline, CDR1 is SQVTM, CDR2 ANQGSEA. This chain's CDR3 is CSVEGGRNEQYF. As DNA, the CDR3 is TGCAGCGTTGAAGGGGGGCGCAACGAGCAGTACTTC.

The chain links TRBV5-5 to TRBJ1-3; D unclear. The CDR3 has 15 residues. CDR1 is SGHKS, CDR2 YYEKEE, per germline (reference sequence). Trimming cost V 4 bases and J 0 bases, with 11 bases left between them. CDR3 sequence (DNA): TGTGCCAGCAGCCCCCAAAAGAGCTCTGGAAACACCATATATTTT. Its translation: CASSPQKSSGNTIYF. Looking up the rest from reference TRBV5-5 and TRBJ1-3 gives the full variable domain: DAGVTQSPTHLIKTRGQQVTLRCSPISGHKSVSWYQQVLGQGPQFIFQYYEKEERGRGNFPDRFSARQFPNYSSELNVNALLLGDSALYLCASSPQKSSGNTIYFGEGSWLTVV.

On this clone: The conserved closing phenylalanine or tryptophan is absent in this CDR3, likely reflecting a read error. The chain is built from TRBV14 and TRBJ2-2, with D possibly TRBD1 on 5 matching bases. CDR3 size: 14 residues. Germline CDR1 reads SGHDN; CDR2 reads FVKESK. The V end was cut by 8 bases, the J end by 7 bases, with 17 bases between. CDR3 nucleotides: TGTGCCAGCTCAATTAAGGACACTGGCGGGGAGCTGTTTCTT. Translating gives CASSIKDTGGELFL.

This sequence joins TRBV18 and TRBJ2-3; unclear D gene. V was clipped by 4 bases and J by 2 bases, with 10 bases between them. The CDR3 spans 14 residues. Germline lookup yields CDR1 KGHSH and CDR2 LQKENI. This CDR3 reads CASSRTPYTDTQYF. The CDR3 DNA reads TGTGCCAGCTCACGGACCCCCTACACAGATACGCAGTATTTT.

This clone appeared once. CDR3: CASSPRSAAAGNEQFF. In DNA, the CDR3 is TGTGCCAGCTCACCACGCTCAGCGGCGGCGGGAAATGAGCAGTTCTTC. V and J are TRBV18 and TRBJ2-1, with D possibly matching TRBD2 (6 bases). The CDR3 runs to 16 residues. Germline loops: CDR1 KGHSH, CDR2 LQKENI. V was cut by 1 base and J by 7 bases, with 17 bases left in between.

The chain employs TRBV5-1 and TRBJ2-7; possible D gene TRBD1, 6 bases. Germline V gene lookup returns CDR1 SGHRS and CDR2 YFSETQ. This CDR3 spans 14 amino acids. Deletions cut 3 bases from V and 2 bases from J, with 12 bases between. In DNA, the CDR3 is TGCGCCAGCAGCTCGGTTGGACAGACCTACGAGCAGTACTTC. As protein: CASSSVGQTYEQYF.

The rearrangement joins TRBV7-2 to TRBJ2-3; possibly TRBD2 for D (5 bases). The CDR3 runs 14 residues. Germline CDR1 and CDR2: SGHTA and FQGNSA. V was clipped by 1 base and J by 6 bases, with 11 bases between them. The CDR3 DNA sequence: TGTGCCAGCAGCTTAGGTCCGGGGATGGATACGCAGTATTTT. This encodes CASSLGPGMDTQYF.

This chain links TRBV30 with TRBJ1-4; D gene unclear. The V gene's germline CDR1 is GTSNPN and CDR2 SVGIG (reference sequence). V was clipped by 5 bases and J by 5 bases, with 3 bases between them. CDR3 length equals 10 residues. The CDR3 region is CAWGNEKLFF. CDR3 bases: TGTGCCTGGGGGAATGAAAAACTGTTTTTT. Based on the CDR3 plus reference TRBV30 and TRBJ1-4, the full variable domain is SQTIHQWPATLVQPVGSPLSLECTVEGTSNPNLYWYRQAAGRGLQLLFYSVGIGQISSEVPQNLSASRPQDRQFILSSKKLLLSDSGFYLCAWGNEKLFFGSGTQLSVL.

The chain couples TRBV27 to TRBJ2-6, with D hard to call. The CDR3 has 15 amino acids. The V gene lost 4 bases and the J gene lost 0 bases, with 7 bases spanning the gap. In germline, CDR1 is MNHEY, CDR2 SMNVEV (reference sequence). The CDR3 sequence is CASSSQSSGANVLTF. The DNA of the CDR3 is TGTGCCAGCAGTTCACAGAGCTCTGGGGCCAACGTCCTGACTTTC.

The gene calls are TRBV7-3 and TRBJ1-1; D call uncertain. The CDR3 totals 14 residues. From germline, CDR1 is SGHTA and CDR2 FQGTGA. The ends were cut back, 0 bases at V and 0 bases at J, with 5 bases in the middle. The CDR3 is CASSLTLVNTEAFF. CDR3 DNA sequence: TGTGCCAGCAGCTTAACGTTGGTGAACACTGAAGCTTTCTTT. Using reference TRBV7-3 and TRBJ1-1 for the parts outside the CDR3, the full variable domain is GAGVSQTPSNKVTEKGKYVELRCDPISGHTALYWYRQSLGQGPEFLIYFQGTGAADDSGLPNDRFFAVRPEGSVSTLKIQRTERGDSAVYLCASSLTLVNTEAFFGQGTRLTVV.

The chain joins TRBV7-2 to TRBJ1-6; D is unclear. The CDR3 is 15 residues long. CDR1 SGHTA and CDR2 FQGNSA come from the germline V gene. The ends were cut back, 1 base at V and 8 bases at J, with 12 bases in the middle. CDR3 sequence: CASSLEGRIYSPLHF. The CDR3 nucleotides are TGTGCCAGCAGCTTAGAAGGGCGTATCTATTCACCCCTCCACTTT.

The chain uses TRBV29-1 and TRBJ2-2, with TRBD1 matching 9 bases. Unmatched junction bases numbered 7, after V lost 5 bases and J lost 3 bases. The germline gives CDR1 SQVTM, CDR2 ANQGSEA. The CDR3 consists of 15 residues. The CDR3 coding sequence is TGCAGCGTTCTAACCAGGACAGGGGACACCGGGGAGCTGTTTTTT. This codes for CSVLTRTGDTGELFF.

The chain links TRBV6-5 to TRBJ2-7, with 9 bases fitting TRBD1. Looked up from germline, CDR1 is MNHEY and CDR2 is SVGAGI. CDR3 length equals 15 residues. The V segment lost 2 bases and the J segment 5 bases; nucleotides outside the gene matches: 7. The CDR3 is CASSYRGDRAHEQYF. CDR3 bases: TGTGCCAGCAGTTACAGGGGGGACAGGGCCCACGAGCAGTACTTC.

The rearrangement links TRBV5-1 to TRBJ2-3; D unclear. Germline V gene data show CDR1 as SGHRS and CDR2 as YFSETQ. V lost 0 bases and J lost 0, with 8 bases in between. This CDR3 is 15 amino acids long. CDR3 sequence (DNA): TGCGCCAGCAGCTTGGGGACGGCCAGCACAGATACGCAGTATTTT. Translating it yields CASSLGTASTDTQYF.

The chain couples TRBV15 to TRBJ1-2; D is possibly TRBD1 (6 bases). This CDR3 has 13 amino acids. V shed 0 bases and J shed 8 bases, with 10 bases lying between them. Looked up from germline, CDR1 is LNHNV and CDR2 is YYDKDF (reference sequence). The CDR3 protein is CATSRDQGSGYTF. The CDR3 nucleotides are TGTGCCACCAGCAGAGATCAGGGGAGCGGCTACACCTTC.

The chain carries TRBV5-5 and TRBJ1-1; D remains ambiguous. Germline CDR1 and CDR2: SGHKS and YYEKEE (reference sequence). The V end was cut by 4 bases, the J end by 0 bases, with 10 bases between. This CDR3 spans 14 amino acids. CDR3 in amino acids: CASSLQKMNTEAFF. The CDR3 nucleotides are TGTGCCAGCAGCCTACAAAAGATGAACACTGAAGCTTTCTTT. The whole variable domain, filled in from reference TRBV5-5 and TRBJ1-1, reads DAGVTQSPTHLIKTRGQQVTLRCSPISGHKSVSWYQQVLGQGPQFIFQYYEKEERGRGNFPDRFSARQFPNYSSELNVNALLLGDSALYLCASSLQKMNTEAFFGQGTRLTVV.

V and J are TRBV9 and TRBJ1-1, with D maybe TRBD1 (6 bases). The CDR3 length is 13 residues. The ends were cut back, 2 bases at V and 8 bases at J, with 13 bases in the middle. Germline assignment: CDR1 SGDLS and CDR2 YYNGEE. CDR3 protein: CASSVAGGGEAFF. The CDR3 DNA reads TGTGCCAGCAGCGTTGCGGGGGGCGGCGAAGCTTTCTTT. Using reference TRBV9 and TRBJ1-1 for the parts outside the CDR3, the full variable domain is DSGVTQTPKHLITATGQRVTLRCSPRSGDLSVYWYQQSLDQGLQFLIQYYNGEERAKGNILERFSAQQFPDLHSELNLSSLELGDSALYFCASSVAGGGEAFFGQGTRLTVV.

This clone is a singleton in its sample. The chain carries TRBV5-4 and TRBJ2-3; 10 bases are shared with TRBD2. Germline-derived CDR1 and CDR2 are SGHNT and YYREEE (reference sequence). J lost 4 bases, V lost 2 bases, and 4 bases had no gene match. The CDR3 consists of 15 residues. CDR3 residues: CASSFPTSGSDTQYF. The CDR3 region has the DNA TGTGCCAGCAGCTTTCCGACTAGCGGGTCAGATACGCAGTATTTT.

V usage is TRBV10-1 and J usage is TRBJ2-1; D is perhaps TRBD2 (5 bases). Germline V gene data show CDR1 as WNHNN and CDR2 as SYGVQD (reference sequence). Trimming took off 4 bases at V and 11 bases at J, with 9 bases between the two ends. The CDR3 consists of 11 residues. The DNA of the CDR3 is TGCGCCAGCAGTGGGGTCGGGAAGCAGTTCTTC. Amino acids: CASSGVGKQFF.

The J gene is TRBJ2-6, the V gene TRBV5-4; D is unresolved. The germline CDR1 and CDR2 sequences are SGHNT and YYREEE (reference sequence). This CDR3 contains 15 residues. V lost 0 bases, J lost 0 bases, and 4 bases lay in between. CDR3: CASSLADSGANVLTF. CDR3 nucleotide sequence: TGTGCCAGCAGCTTGGCCGACTCTGGGGCCAACGTCCTGACTTTC.

The chain links TRBV19 to TRBJ2-6; D gene unclear. Germline-derived CDR1 and CDR2 are LNHDA and SQIVND (reference sequence). Trimming cost V 5 bases and J 1 base, with 12 bases left between them. This CDR3 comprises 16 residues. The CDR3 spells CASSATRTSGANVLTF. Here the CDR3 DNA reads TGTGCCAGTAGTGCTACACGCACTTCTGGGGCCAACGTCCTGACTTTC.

The rearrangement joins TRBV5-4 to TRBJ1-2; 8 positions match TRBD1. The J segment lost 8 bases and the V segment lost 10 bases, leaving 10 bases of the junction unmatched. Germline CDR1 reads SGHNT; CDR2 reads YYREEE (reference sequence). The CDR3 contains 12 residues. CDR3 protein: CAGMQGASGYTF. DNA of the CDR3: TGTGCCGGAATGCAGGGGGCGTCGGGCTACACCTTC.

J is TRBJ2-7 and V is TRBV15, with 9 bases lining up with TRBD2. From germline, CDR1 is LNHNV and CDR2 YYDKDF (reference sequence). CDR3 length equals 17 residues. After removal of 3 bases from V and 1 base from J, the junction contained 10 bases not matched to a gene. The chain's CDR3 is CATSRDVSGGFSYEQYF. The CDR3 DNA reads TGTGCCACCAGCAGGGACGTAAGCGGGGGGTTTTCCTACGAGCAGTACTTC.